Included here is one T cell receptor beta chain sequence, with context. What it binds is unknown. The sample comes from a study of cytomegalovirus exposure and HLA in healthy donors. The overall study: It was reported in a later analysis that the 100 to 150 validation repertoires used the same platform as the approximately 670 first-cohort repertoires.

Method: immunoSEQ multiplex PCR; TCRdb's copy keeps in-frame clones and lacks some. This sample carries 100,000 to 150,000 clones, 89% of them seen once, and the ten largest clones take roughly 2%. Trimming removed 3 bases at V and 5 bases at J, with 18 bases between. Per germline, CDR1 SGHRS and CDR2 YFSETQ. The CDR3 extends over 15 amino acids. The donors were members of the validation cohort, which comprised around 110 subjects and was separate from the first cohort of around 700 subjects. General observations from the study: The study listed 164 cytomegalovirus-associated TCR beta chains. TCR sequences were mostly rare, though some public TCRs occurred in many donors.

This receptor was taken from a woman aged 18-30 years in good health and CMV-seronegative. Sample: PBMCs. The chain carries TRBV5-1 and TRBJ2-7, with a tentative D call TRBD2 (6 bases). The CDR3 DNA follows: TGCGCCAGCAGCTCTGTTCAGGGAGGTATCGACGAGCAGTACTTC. Amino acid sequence: CASSSVQGGIDEQYF.